This T cell receptor (beta chain) appears in the sequencing data of a study of shared clonotypes between healthy human individuals. General study results and limits: When compared with the clonotypes that were shared by all four sorted-subset donors, the non-shared clonotypes turned out to have lower generation probabilities. Generally, naive subsets (rather than memory subsets) showed larger estimated richness. Incompleteness in sorted-subset sequencing, despite large depth, was shown by rarefaction.

This clone was recorded only once. The antigen is unknown. Deep-level settings were used for running the assay. The data were produced by immunoSEQ multiplex PCR, yet TCRdb's version contains in-frame clones alone and is incomplete. The sample has hundreds of thousands of clones, roughly 96% seen once; the top ten hold around 0.32%. Germline CDR1 is LNHDA and CDR2 is SQIVND (reference sequence). Germline trimming cut 0 bases from V and 0 bases from J; bases unmatched to any gene: 5. CDR3 size: 18 residues. Sequencing was done on a sample of memory CD8+ T cells sorted from blood. Subset defined: CD45RO+ cells pooled with CCR7-negative TemRA cells. The chain combines TRBV19 with TRBJ2-3, with 11 bases identical to TRBD2. This TCR was sampled from a man in his thirties or forties in good health. In nucleotides, the CDR3 is TGTGCCAGTAGTATAGAGACTAGCGGGATATCGAGCACAGATACGCAGTATTTT. The encoded protein is CASSIETSGISSTDTQYF.